The source of this TCR beta chain is a study of technical replicates of blood from a handful of donors. Using immunoSEQ multiplex PCR, the repertoire was profiled, and TCRdb retains in-frame clones only, with some absent. Of roughly 80,000 clones listed, approximately 89% are singletons. The CDR3 sequence is 13 residues long. Germline V gene data show CDR1 as MNHNS and CDR2 as SASEGT. Between the trimmed V and J ends, which lost 8 bases and 5 bases, there was a span of 13 bases. The TCR sequence derives from a human donor in good health. The chain joins TRBV6-1 to TRBJ2-1; D remains unclear. The sample comprised T cells isolated from PBMCs. The CDR3 DNA sequence: TGTGCCAGCTCCGAGCGAGTTAACAATGAGCAGTTCTTC. It is translated as CASSERVNNEQFF.